This T cell receptor (beta chain) was obtained from a study of blood T cell repertoires in COVID-19 (dated by TCRdb to the early 2020s). Some background on the complete study: Samples from collaborators originated in the United States, Italy and Spain and spanned both the acute and convalescent phases of COVID-19. The material from the prospective study consisted of cDNA or gDNA derived from T cells, B-cell-depleted T cells, or PBMCs. Subjects who had been exposed to COVID-19, were actively infected with it, or had recovered from it provided the deeply sampled blood TCRbeta repertoires that made up the dataset. The repertoires were released in a freely available public database meant as a resource for research on the immune response to SARS-CoV-2. The samples were drawn from two sources: the first 160 participants of the ongoing ImmuneRACE study, and 1,200 or so subjects contributed by 6 global collaborators. Nearly every sample came with metadata listing a de-identified subject ID, COVID-19 status, age in years and sex. Where HLA class I and class II types were available, the types were taken from metadata supplied by the sample provider, not from assay-based typing.

The immunoSEQ Assay, a bias-controlled multiplex PCR, was used to amplify TCRbeta CDR3 regions from genomic DNA. In the source study's methods: The number of nucleated cells in each sample was estimated from the amplification of reference gene primers within the assay. To quantify the absolute abundance of each unique TCRbeta CDR3 rearrangement, sequence reads were collapsed and filtered. For each sample, productive Simpson clonality was calculated by taking the square root of Simpson's diversity index across productive rearrangements. Here the immuneACCESS table is served through TCRdb, limited to in-frame sequences with V and J called. Missing clones are a known gap in these copies; in checked studies unresolved V genes cover under half, and the rest lacks a known reason. That table is the source of V, J and clone size, and D and trimming were worked out from the DNA. The sample contains roughly 250,000 clones, approximately 86% of them found a single time. 5.5% to 7.5% of the sample is in the top ten clones.

To note about this clone: No cognate antigen has been identified for it. Per-base qualities were not stored, and no clone one base away is much larger.

Each collaborating institution followed its own protocols to collect whole blood in K2EDTA tubes. Collaborator samples were shipped for TCRbeta analysis as frozen whole blood, isolated PBMCs, or DNA extracted from either sample type. Trimming at the junction amounts to 0 bases on V and 5 bases on J, and the germline ends lie 19 bases apart. The germline V gene gives CDR1 as SGHRS and CDR2 as YFSETQ. Including the terminal cysteine and phenylalanine, the CDR3 comprises 17 residues. CDR3 DNA only is kept here, 51 bases in frame from base 1. Broad study findings and their caveats: The quantity of clinical and demographic metadata differed by source and by participant and was supplied without curation.

This receptor was taken from an older woman with active or convalescent COVID-19. The sequenced sample was peripheral blood. The V gene is TRBV5-1 and the J gene is TRBJ2-3, with the D gene too uncertain to name. The DNA sequence is TGCGCCAGCAGCTTGGCCGGGTCCCCCCCAACCAGAGATACGCAGTATTTT. Its protein reads: CASSLAGSPPTRDTQYF. The full variable domain, with segments outside the CDR3 supplied by the reference TRBV5-1 and TRBJ2-3 proteins, appears as KAGVTQTPRYLIKTRGQQVTLSCSPISGHRSVSWYQQTPGQGLQFLFEYFSETQRNKGNFPGRFSGRQFSNSRSEMNVSTLELGDSALYLCASSLAGSPPTRDTQYFGPGTRLTVL.